The sequence of this TCR beta chain was determined in a study of shared clonotypes between healthy human individuals (dated by TCRdb to 2018 to 2020). At the level of the whole study: Three men and a couple of women, aged 18 to 49 years, made up the cohort. For each donor, CD4 naive and CD4 memory were each run on three plates, CD8 naive on two plates, and CD8 memory on one plate. To estimate repertoire size and how much clonotype sharing occurs between individuals, the study deeply sequenced the blood TCR repertoires of five or six healthy adults. Libraries were prepared and TCR repertoires were sequenced by different laboratories using diverse techniques, in order to increase sequencing depth and limit assay-specific biases. Leukapheresis yielded between about 0.85 and 9 billion PBMCs per donor.

This clone has a single count. The antigen it binds to is not known. The record has no base qualities; no much larger clone is one base away. Overall results and qualifications from the work: The genetic and exposure-history diversity represented was limited by the small number of donors. Compared with non-shared clonotypes, the clonotypes found in all four sorted-subset donors had higher generation probabilities. Naive subsets generally had larger estimated clonotype richness than memory subsets. When a few donors were compared, the shared fraction of clonotypes was around 5.1% for naive CD4, approximately 3.3% for naive CD8, more than 2% for memory CD4, and 0.4% for memory CD8. Based on pairwise subsampling, the degree of clonotype sharing among donors was expected to be affected by sequencing depth. Only blood was sampled, and tissue TCR repertoires likely differ from those in blood. Even with the large sequencing depth, rarefaction of the sorted-subset datasets indicated that sequencing was incomplete.

Using the deep immunoSEQ assay, TCR CDR3 regions were amplified from genomic DNA by multiplex PCR. Extracted genomic DNA from each cell subset was distributed evenly across all wells of several immunoSEQ 96-well plates, and each plate was treated as a replicate. For sorted subsets, each replicate PCR was loaded with about 200 ng genomic DNA, equivalent to some 27,000 T cell genomes. Purified libraries were measured with a Qubit 3.0 fluorometer, size-checked on a Bioanalyzer 2100, and measured again with the KAPA Library Quantification kit. A separate single-read 150-cycle Illumina NextSeq 550 flow cell was used to sequence each immunoSEQ 96-well plate. Turning to the authors' computational methods: Because the immunoSEQ output included only junctional sequences and no quality scores, the filtering could not be the same as the filtering used for full-length reads. Sequences were annotated with PyIR, a Python wrapper for IgBLAST v1.9, and V/J genes and CDR3 were assigned using IMGT germline references. Reads were filtered out if the reads had weak V/J assignments (E-value above 1e-6), no CDR3, stop codons, out-of-frame junctions, or ambiguous translated residues. V3J clonotypes were defined as sequences sharing the same inferred V gene, J gene, and CDR3 amino acid sequence. To compute the percentage overlap between repertoires, the number of shared unique clonotypes was divided by the size of the smaller repertoire. Repertoire richness was assessed with RTK rarefaction, the Chao1 estimator, and Recon v2.1 estimates of unobserved clonotypes. Generation probabilities were computed with OLGA for all TCRbeta clonotypes obtained by the gDNA method from several donors. In its TCRdb copy, this immuneACCESS table keeps in-frame sequences only and misses some clones. Where compared with another copy, unresolved V genes explain less than half of these, and the others have no known cause. V and J calls and clone size are copied from that table; D and trimming were computed from the DNA. The sample table contains roughly 320,000 clones; only one count was recorded for over 75% of them. The ten largest make up around 16% of the sample.

The donors were healthy, HIV-negative adults with no recently reported acute infections or vaccinations. All donors were Caucasian adults living in Nashville, Tennessee, USA. CD8 memory samples combined magnetically selected CD45RO+ cells with CCR7-negative CD45RA+ effector memory (TemRA) cells. Blood was collected by leukapheresis, and PBMCs were isolated by Ficoll-Histopaque density gradient centrifugation and then cryopreserved in liquid nitrogen vapor phase. Analytical flow cytometry was used to check the purity and quantity of each magnetically sorted T cell population. From each sorted fraction, genomic DNA was isolated and quantified by UV absorbance on a Nanodrop 2000c. V and J are trimmed by 0 bases and 5 bases, and the gene matches miss 3 bases of the junction. The CDR3 spans 14 residues, from the cysteine through the phenylalanine. Only CDR3 DNA is held: 42 bases, read in frame from base 1. Looking up the germline V gene yields CDR1 SGDLS and CDR2 YYNGEE.

The chain is encoded by TRBV9 joined to TRBJ2-5, with 8 central nucleotides matching TRBD1. Sequencing used memory CD8+ T cells sorted from blood. According to the study, the label for this sample's cell subset or site signals: CD45RO+ cells pooled with CCR7-negative TemRA cells. The clonotype comes from a young man in good health. The CDR3 reads as follows: CASSVGTGWETQYF. The nucleotides read TGTGCCAGCAGCGTAGGGACAGGGTGGGAGACCCAGTACTTC.